A single TCR beta chain is shown here with its context. This record belongs to a study of Ad26.COV2.S vaccination and SARS-CoV-2 variants. TCRdb's table, derived via immunoSEQ multiplex PCR, lists solely in-frame clones and lacks some. This repertoire shows approximately 280,000 clones, about 90% found once; its top ten account for approximately 3.4%. Germline CDR1 and CDR2: GTSNPN and SVGIG (reference sequence). This CDR3 region has 14 residues. With 2 bases removed from V and 6 bases from J, the gap between germline ends came to 17 bases. Stated treatment: roughly 19 received Ad26.COV2.S at low or high dose, single or two shots; about 5 received placebo; per-sample allocation not given. On day 63 after the first injection, vaccine and placebo recipients gave samples.

The sample in question was peripheral blood, obtained in a trial of Ad26.COV2.S vaccine versus placebo. The TCR comes from a person between 18 and 65 years old who received the Ad26.COV2.S COVID-19 vaccine or a placebo. The chain combines TRBV30 with TRBJ2-7; D might be TRBD2 (6 bases). CDR3 residues: CAWSHRDLLPEQYF. DNA of the CDR3: TGTGCCTGGAGTCACCGGGACTTACTCCCCGAGCAGTACTTC.